Below are 26 T cell receptor beta chains sequenced from a single sample in a study of OX40 agonist ivuxolimab in advanced cancers. Repertoires were generated with immunoSEQ multiplex PCR, while TCRdb's copy carries only in-frame clones and drops some. The sample has around 60,000 clones; 84% are singletons. Sample: CD4+ or CD8+ T cells sorted from blood, taken in a trial of the OX40 agonist ivuxolimab. The receptors were gathered from an adult with an advanced solid tumor such as melanoma, head and neck, liver or kidney cancer.

This clone has a handful of counts. V gene TRBV6-1 combines with J gene TRBJ2-5, with D uncertain. V gave up 7 bases and J gave up 5 bases, with 14 bases separating them. The CDR3 contains 13 residues. CDR1 and CDR2 from the germline V gene are MNHNS and SASEGT. CDR3: CASIALPGETQYF. CDR3 bases: TGTGCCAGCATTGCCCTCCCCGGGGAGACCCAGTACTTC.

This chain connects TRBV27 to TRBJ2-3; D is uncertain. The V end was cut by 5 bases, the J end by 4 bases, with 10 bases between. Germline V lookup: CDR1 MNHEY, CDR2 SMNVEV (reference sequence). There are 13 residues in the CDR3. CDR3 residues: CASSRVRADTQYF. CDR3 DNA: TGTGCCAGCAGTCGGGTCCGGGCAGATACGCAGTATTTT.

The chain recombines TRBV6-5 with TRBJ2-2, with D unclear. Germline assignment: CDR1 MNHEY and CDR2 SVGAGI. The CDR3 extends over 15 amino acids. V shed 4 bases and J shed 0 bases, with 9 bases lying between them. The CDR3 loop reads CASSLESANTGELFF. The CDR3 DNA is TGTGCCAGCAGTTTAGAGAGCGCGAACACCGGGGAGCTGTTTTTT.

This clone came up a few times. The chain combines TRBV11-2 with TRBJ2-2, with TRBD2 as a possible D gene (5 bases). The V and J ends lost 5 bases and 4 bases respectively, with 14 bases between them. This CDR3 region has 15 residues. Germline V gene lookup returns CDR1 SGHAT and CDR2 FQNNGV. The CDR3 nucleotides read TGTGCCAGCAGCCCGAGGACTTTAGGCACCGGGGAGCTGTTTTTT. Its translation is CASSPRTLGTGELFF. The full variable domain, with the rest looked up from reference TRBV11-2 and TRBJ2-2, is EAGVAQSPRYKIIEKRQSVAFWCNPISGHATLYWYQQILGQGPKLLIQFQNNGVVDDSQLPKDRFSAERLKGVDSTLKIQPAKLEDSAVYLCASSPRTLGTGELFFGEGSRLTVL.

This clone was counted once. This chain uses TRBV7-3 with TRBJ1-1; D remains unclear. CDR1 is SGHTA and CDR2 is FQGTGA in the germline V gene. The CDR3 has 14 amino acids. With 1 base removed from V and 6 bases from J, the gap between germline ends came to 12 bases. CDR3 sequence: CASSLMSSSSEAFF. The CDR3 DNA reads TGTGCCAGCAGCTTAATGAGTAGCAGCTCTGAAGCTTTCTTT.

The chain links TRBV5-1 to TRBJ1-2, with D possibly TRBD1 on 5 matching bases. Germline V gene sequence: CDR1 SGHRS, CDR2 YFSETQ. V was cut by 4 bases and J by 4 bases, with 17 bases left in between. The CDR3 length is 15 residues. In nucleotides, the CDR3 is TGCGCCAGCAGCGCGGGTCCCGGGACCTTCTATGGCTACACCTTC. Translated, it gives CASSAGPGTFYGYTF.

V is TRBV5-4 and J is TRBJ2-6; 7 nucleotides align to TRBD1. The CDR3 loop spans 18 amino acids. Germline V gene sequence: CDR1 SGHNT, CDR2 YYREEE (reference sequence). V dropped 3 bases and J dropped 0; count of bases not matched to a gene: 9. The CDR3 coding sequence is TGTGCCAGCAGCTCACTGGACAGGTATTACTCTGGGGCCAACGTCCTGACTTTC. This encodes CASSSLDRYYSGANVLTF.

The genes are TRBV5-1 and TRBJ2-3, with 9 bases fitting TRBD1. CDR3 size: 14 residues. Germline CDR1 reads SGHRS; CDR2 reads YFSETQ. Trimming removed 7 bases from V and 4 bases from J; junction bases left unmatched: 7. Written as DNA, the CDR3 is TGCGCCAGCTACTCGACAGGGGGGTCAGATACGCAGTATTTT. This gives the protein CASYSTGGSDTQYF.

This sequence joins TRBV2 and TRBJ2-5; weak D call: TRBD2 (5 bases). Trimming cost V 6 bases and J 4 bases, with 12 bases left between them. Germline CDR1 is SNHLY and CDR2 is FYNNEI. The CDR3 is made up of 13 amino acids. The CDR3 here is CASSEDLVETQYF. The CDR3 region has the DNA TGTGCCAGCAGCGAGGACTTGGTAGAGACCCAGTACTTC.

This rearrangement joins TRBV7-2 to TRBJ2-5, with D possibly called TRBD1 or TRBD2 (5 bases each). The end of the DNA is better explained by TRBJ2-7, so the J call may be wrong. The length of the CDR3 is 15 residues. From germline, CDR1 is SGHTA and CDR2 FQGNSA. The CDR3 region is CASSFGTLGIREQYF. For the CDR3, the DNA is TGTGCCAGCAGCTTTGGGACCCTCGGGATTCGCGAGCAGTACTTC.

The V call is TRBV30, the J call TRBJ2-2, with 8 bases matching TRBD2. V lost 1 base to trimming and J lost 6 bases; unmatched junction nucleotides: 13. The CDR3 is 17 amino acids. Per the germline V gene, CDR1 is GTSNPN and CDR2 is SVGIG (reference sequence). CDR3: CAWSELYPGGLSGELFF. CDR3 bases: TGTGCCTGGAGTGAGCTTTACCCGGGGGGGCTGTCCGGGGAGCTGTTTTTT.

The chain joins TRBV6-5 to TRBJ1-4; TRBD1 agrees at 8 bases. With V trimmed by 10 bases and J by 8 bases, 15 bases remained unmatched. This CDR3 comprises 15 residues. Germline V gene lookup returns CDR1 MNHEY and CDR2 SVGAGI. For the CDR3, the DNA is TGTGCCACCAGGGGGCAGGGGGCGATGTGGGAAAAACTGTTTTTT. It encodes CATRGQGAMWEKLFF.

This clone has only one observation. V gene TRBV5-4 combines with J gene TRBJ1-4, with a tentative D call TRBD1 (5 bases). Germline V gene sequence: CDR1 SGHNT, CDR2 YYREEE (reference sequence). This CDR3 is built from 15 residues. Trimming pared 0 bases from V and 4 bases from J, leaving 10 bases between. The CDR3 DNA sequence: TGTGCCAGCAGCTTGGACCGGGGGGTTAATGAAAAACTGTTTTTT. It encodes CASSLDRGVNEKLFF.

This rearrangement joins TRBV19 to TRBJ2-5; 9 bases fit TRBD2. The J segment lost 4 bases and the V segment lost 3 bases, leaving 12 bases of the junction unmatched. Germline V CDR1 and CDR2: LNHDA, SQIVND (reference sequence). The CDR3 has 17 residues. Written as DNA, the CDR3 is TGTGCCAGTAGTATGAGGCGGGGGGGCCGTATTTCAGAGACCCAGTACTTC. It is translated as CASSMRRGGRISETQYF.

The chain links TRBV4-1 to TRBJ2-1, with 7 nucleotides matching TRBD2. In germline, CDR1 is MGHRA, CDR2 YSYEKL. J gave up 10 bases and V 0 bases, and 12 bases lay outside the gene matches. This CDR3 is built from 16 residues. The CDR3 DNA reads TGCGCCAGCAGCCAAGATTTAACTAGCGATCGGGGCGAGCAGTTCTTC. Protein product: CASSQDLTSDRGEQFF.

The V and J genes are TRBV11-2 and TRBJ1-5; 7 bases align to TRBD1. V gave up 3 bases and J gave up 8 bases; unmatched junction bases: 10. This CDR3 spans 15 amino acids. Germline CDR1 reads SGHAT; CDR2 reads FQNNGV. The CDR3 DNA reads TGTGCCAGCAGCTTCGACAGGGCCGGAGTGGAGCCCCAGCATTTT. This codes for CASSFDRAGVEPQHF.

The chain couples TRBV10-1 to TRBJ2-1, with 9 bases identical to TRBD2. Germline loops: CDR1 WNHNN, CDR2 SYGVQD (reference sequence). This CDR3 has 15 residues. V gave up 0 bases and J gave up 6 bases; unmatched junction bases: 3. In DNA form, the CDR3 reads TGCGCCAGCAGTGAGTCGGGACTAGCCCCCAATGAGCAGTTCTTC. Its protein is CASSESGLAPNEQFF.

The V call is TRBV19, the J call TRBJ1-5, with D perhaps TRBD1 (6 bases). The CDR3 is 13 residues long. Germline V gene data show CDR1 as LNHDA and CDR2 as SQIVND (reference sequence). The V end was cut by 5 bases, the J end by 10 bases, with 15 bases between. CDR3 coding DNA: TGTGCCAGTAGTTCGAGGGGGGCCTCTCCCCAGCATTTT. This sequence encodes CASSSRGASPQHF.

The chain has TRBV11-2 and TRBJ1-3; TRBD1 matches at 7 bases. The CDR3 length is 17 residues. Per germline, CDR1 SGHAT and CDR2 FQNNGV. The trim removed 5 bases at V and 5 bases at J, leaving 15 bases unmatched. The CDR3 nucleotides read TGTGCCAGCAGCACCTATCGATCAGGGGGGCGCAGAAACACCATATATTTT. It yields the protein CASSTYRSGGRRNTIYF. The full variable domain, its missing parts supplied by reference TRBV11-2 and TRBJ1-3, is EAGVAQSPRYKIIEKRQSVAFWCNPISGHATLYWYQQILGQGPKLLIQFQNNGVVDDSQLPKDRFSAERLKGVDSTLKIQPAKLEDSAVYLCASSTYRSGGRRNTIYFGEGSWLTVV.

The chain joins TRBV4-3 to TRBJ1-4; 9 bases line up with TRBD1. V lost 1 base and J lost 7; bases outside the gene matches: 7. From germline, CDR1 is LGHNA and CDR2 YSLEER. This CDR3 comprises 16 residues. This CDR3 is CASSQGTGTGSEKLFF. The CDR3 nucleotides are TGCGCCAGCAGCCAAGGGACCGGGACAGGGAGTGAAAAACTGTTTTTT.

The genes are TRBV14 and TRBJ1-2; D possibly corresponds to TRBD1 (5 bases). Germline CDR1 reads SGHDN; CDR2 reads FVKESK. The V end was cut by 0 bases, the J end by 3 bases, with 11 bases between. CDR3 length: 15 amino acids. CDR3 in amino acids: CASSQDLRADYGYTF. The DNA for the CDR3 is TGTGCCAGCAGCCAAGATCTCAGGGCGGACTATGGCTACACCTTC. Drawing the rest from reference TRBV14 and TRBJ1-2, the complete variable domain is EAGVTQFPSHSVIEKGQTVTLRCDPISGHDNLYWYRRVMGKEIKFLLHFVKESKQDESGMPNNRFLAERTGGTYSTLKVQPAELEDSGVYFCASSQDLRADYGYTFGSGTRLTVV.

This clone was counted between two and nine times. The rearrangement uses TRBV19 and TRBJ1-1, with no clear D. Germline assignment: CDR1 LNHDA and CDR2 SQIVND (reference sequence). The CDR3 has 14 residues. Deletions cut 0 bases from V and 1 base from J, with 6 bases between. CDR3 coding DNA: TGTGCCAGTAGTATAGACAACAGGAACACTGAAGCTTTCTTT. Amino acids: CASSIDNRNTEAFF.

The chain employs TRBV7-2 and TRBJ2-2, with 7 positions matching TRBD1. CDR1 and CDR2 (germline): SGHTA, FQGNSA. The CDR3 contains 15 residues. V dropped 1 base and J dropped 6; count of bases not matched to a gene: 5. Written as DNA, the CDR3 is TGTGCCAGCAGCTTAGAGCCAGGGGGTGCCGGGGAGCTGTTTTTT. This encodes CASSLEPGGAGELFF.

The chain couples TRBV10-2 to TRBJ2-3; the D gene is possibly TRBD2 (6 bases). Between the trimmed V and J ends, which lost 4 bases and 5 bases, there was a span of 13 bases. The CDR3 length is 14 residues. Germline CDR1 and CDR2: WSHSY and SAAADI. The CDR3 loop is CASSGGTLGDTQYF. The CDR3 DNA reads as TGCGCCAGCAGTGGAGGGACTTTGGGAGATACGCAGTATTTT.

The J gene is TRBJ1-5, the V gene TRBV6-6, with a possible D match to TRBD1 (6 bases). The CDR3 is made up of 16 amino acids. Germline values: CDR1 MNHNY, CDR2 SVGAGI (reference sequence). V lost 0 bases and J 4 bases, leaving 13 bases between the germline ends. CDR3 amino acids: CASSYSSAGENQPQHF. The CDR3 DNA follows: TGTGCCAGCAGTTACTCATCCGCAGGGGAGAATCAGCCCCAGCATTTT.

In its sample, this clone was seen once. The V gene is TRBV2, the J gene TRBJ1-1; D is unclear. The CDR3 totals 11 residues. The germline CDR1 and CDR2 sequences are SNHLY and FYNNEI. Trimming removed 8 bases at V and 7 bases at J, with 11 bases between. CDR3 sequence: CASHKEVEAFF. The CDR3 coding sequence is TGTGCCAGCCATAAAGAGGTTGAAGCTTTCTTT.